Listed below are T cell receptor beta chains from one sample, sequenced in a study of T cell responses to AZD1222 COVID-19 vaccine. The repertoire was sequenced with immunoSEQ multiplex PCR; TCRdb's copy has only in-frame clones and lacks some. The table has roughly 150,000 clones, 91% seen once. Here the sequenced sample was peripheral blood, taken on day 0 of AZD1222 vaccination. These receptor sequences come from an adult in good health. Each CDR3 is given with its conserved first and last residue. The D gene is left open where the match is weak. Clone size is stated in some rows and not others, as once, few, many or a class when expanded.

v_gene	d_gene	j_gene	abundance	CDR3nt	CDR3aa
TRBV4-1	.	TRBJ2-2	.	TGCGCCAGCAGCCACTTGAGGACCCCGAACACCGGGGAGCTGTTTTTT	CASSHLRTPNTGELFF
TRBV24-1	.	TRBJ1-2	.	TGTGCCACCAGTGATTCACCAAAAAACTATGGCTACACCTTC	CATSDSPKNYGYTF
TRBV3-1/TRBV3-2	.	TRBJ2-5	.	TGTGCCAGCAGCCAAGAGACCCAGTACTTC	CASSQETQYF
TRBV6-5	.	TRBJ1-2	.	TGTGCCAGCAGTTACGGTGGGGAAGGCTACACCTTC	CASSYGGEGYTF
TRBV11-3	.	TRBJ2-5	.	TGTGCCAGCAGCTTAGAAGTCTCTCGGACCCAGTACTTC	CASSLEVSRTQYF
TRBV29-1	.	TRBJ1-2	.	TGCAGCGTCTCCGGGAGCCTCGAGGGCTACACCTTC	CSVSGSLEGYTF
TRBV29-1	TRBD1	TRBJ2-3	.	TGCAGCGTTGCGGACAGGGGGGGCACAGATACGCAGTATTTT	CSVADRGGTDTQYF
TRBV7-7	TRBD1	TRBJ2-7	.	TGTGCTAGCAGCTTAGCCGGACAGGGCTGCGAGCAGTACTTC	CASSLAGQGCEQYF
TRBV19	.	TRBJ1-2	.	TGTGCCAGTAGCCGATCTTTGAGGGAAATCTATGGCTACACCTTC	CASSRSLREIYGYTF
TRBV11-3	TRBD1	TRBJ1-1	once	TGTGCCAGCAGCCGCCGGGACAGGACTAACACTGAAGCTTTCTTT	CASSRRDRTNTEAFF
TRBV28	.	TRBJ1-1	.	TGTGCCAGCAGTTTCGGGACTGAAGCTTTCTTT	CASSFGTEAFF
TRBV29-1	TRBD1	TRBJ2-1	once	TGCAGCCTCCGGGACAGAAAAAACAATGAGCAGTTCTTC	CSLRDRKNNEQFF
TRBV30	TRBD1	TRBJ2-7	.	TGTGCCTGGGAGGGGACAGGCTTCTACGAGCAGTACTTC	CAWEGTGFYEQYF
TRBV2	TRBD1	TRBJ1-1	.	TGTGCCAGCAGCCGAAGGGGACAGGGGTCTCGGGACACTGAAGCTTTCTTT	CASSRRGQGSRDTEAFF
TRBV6-5	.	TRBJ1-1	.	TGTGCCAGCAGTCCCCGTGGGGGGAACACTGAAGCTTTCTTT	CASSPRGGNTEAFF
TRBV7-3	.	TRBJ2-2	.	TGTGCCAGCAGCTTAGTATGGGGGAGAACCGGGGAGCTGTTTTTT	CASSLVWGRTGELFF
TRBV7-8	TRBD1	TRBJ2-7	.	TGTGCCAGCAGCTTGGGACAGAATGAAGCCTACGAGCAGTACTTC	CASSLGQNEAYEQYF
TRBV7-8	TRBD1	TRBJ2-7	few	TGTGCCAGCAGCTACCGGGACAGCTCCTACGAGCAGTACTTC	CASSYRDSSYEQYF
TRBV5-1	.	TRBJ2-7	.	TGCGCCAGCAGGGGGACGGATTACTACGAGCAGTACTTC	CASRGTDYYEQYF
TRBV19	.	TRBJ2-1	.	TGTGCCAGTACCCTAGGGGTGGGCGTTAACTCCTACAATGAGCAGTTCTTC	CASTLGVGVNSYNEQFF
TRBV19	.	TRBJ1-1	.	TGTGCCAGCGGCGGGGAGGGGTGGAACACTGAAGCTTTCTTT	CASGGEGWNTEAFF
TRBV5-4	TRBD2	TRBJ2-1	.	TGTGCCAGCAGCTTATCTGGCGGGGGGGCAGTGGGTGAGCAGTTCTTC	CASSLSGGGAVGEQFF
TRBV19	.	TRBJ1-3	.	TGTGCCAGTACCCCGGAGCGGGGACGAGGAAACACCATATATTTT	CASTPERGRGNTIYF
TRBV29-1	.	TRBJ1-2	.	TGCAGCGCACGGACCATCGGCTACACCTTC	CSARTIGYTF
TRBV30	.	TRBJ1-1	.	TGTGCCTGGAGTTTTGGCGTGGACACTGAAGCTTTCTTT	CAWSFGVDTEAFF
TRBV11-3	TRBD1	TRBJ1-5	.	TGTGCCAGCAGCTTAGGAGGACAGGGGGGTGAAAGCAATCAGCCCCAGCATTTT	CASSLGGQGGESNQPQHF
TRBV2	.	TRBJ2-7	.	TGTGCCAGCCGAGGAATAAACTACGAGCAGTACTTC	CASRGINYEQYF
TRBV28	.	TRBJ1-3	.	TGTGCCGGACTGCGAGGAAACACCATATATTTT	CAGLRGNTIYF
TRBV6-4	TRBD1	TRBJ2-3	.	TGTGCCAGCAGTGACTCGGGGACAGAGGTAGATACGCAGTATTTT	CASSDSGTEVDTQYF
TRBV6-5	.	TRBJ2-2	.	TGTGCCAGCAGTCCGGGGCCCCGATCGTTTTTT	CASSPGPRSFF
TRBV7-6	TRBD2	TRBJ2-2	.	TGTGCCAGCAGCCCTAGCCCGGGAGGGCCGTCCACCGGGGAGCTGTTTTTT	CASSPSPGGPSTGELFF
TRBV4-1	.	TRBJ1-2	.	TGCGCCAGCAGCCAAGACACTTCGGCGGGACGTGGCTACACCTTC	CASSQDTSAGRGYTF
TRBV3-1/TRBV3-2	.	TRBJ1-3	.	TGTGCCAGCAGCCAAGATTCTCCATTCGGGCAGGGCGGTTCGGCTGGAAACACCATATATTTT	CASSQDSPFGQGGSAGNTIYF
TRBV21-1	.	TRBJ1-6	.	TGTGCCAGCAGCAAAGAGGGACAGGGGGCTTCACCCCTCCACTTT	CASSKEGQGASPLHF
TRBV19	.	TRBJ1-5	.	TGTGCCAGTAAGGAACTCCTCACAGGGAGCAATCAGCCCCAGCATTTT	CASKELLTGSNQPQHF
TRBV2	TRBD1	TRBJ1-5	once	TGTGCCAGCCTCGGACAGGGTAATCAGCCCCAGCATTTT	CASLGQGNQPQHF
TRBV24-1	.	TRBJ2-7	.	TGTGCCACCAGTGGTCCAGGGGCTAGAGAGCAGTACTTC	CATSGPGAREQYF
TRBV7-2	.	TRBJ1-5	.	TGTGCCAGCAGCCCCTCTGGACAGTATCAGCCCCAGCATTTT	CASSPSGQYQPQHF
TRBV19	TRBD1	TRBJ1-4	.	TGTGCCAGCAGGACAGGGGTGGGCGAAAAACTGTTTTTT	CASRTGVGEKLFF
TRBV12-3/TRBV12-4	.	TRBJ1-1	.	TGTGCCAGCAGTCGCGGGCAGCCTGAAGCTTTCTTT	CASSRGQPEAFF
TRBV2	TRBD2	TRBJ2-3	once	TGTGCCAGCAGCTTCGGCGGGGGAAGCACAGATACGCAGTATTTT	CASSFGGGSTDTQYF
TRBV9	TRBD1	TRBJ1-2	.	TGTGCCAGCAGCGACGGGGCGAGACAGGGGGATCCTGGCTACACCTTC	CASSDGARQGDPGYTF
TRBV5-6	.	TRBJ2-7	.	TGTGCCAGCAGCTCCTTGGGGGCTACCTACGAGCAGTACTTC	CASSSLGATYEQYF
TRBV19	.	TRBJ1-2	.	TGTGCCAGTAGTATAGATGGCTTAAATGGCTACACCTTC	CASSIDGLNGYTF
TRBV19	TRBD1	TRBJ1-1	.	TGTGCCAGTAGTAGACAGGGTGGGGACACTGAAGCTTTCTTT	CASSRQGGDTEAFF
TRBV7-8	TRBD1	TRBJ1-6	.	TGTGCCAGCAGCCCCCCGGGACAGGGAACTTCACCCCTCCACTTT	CASSPPGQGTSPLHF
TRBV7-2	TRBD1	TRBJ1-6	.	TGTGCCAGCAGCTTAGCGTCAGGGGGCCTGGGGAATTCACCCCTCCACTTT	CASSLASGGLGNSPLHF
TRBV28	.	TRBJ2-7	.	TGTGCCAGCAGTGTCAAGTCCTACGAGCAGTACTTC	CASSVKSYEQYF